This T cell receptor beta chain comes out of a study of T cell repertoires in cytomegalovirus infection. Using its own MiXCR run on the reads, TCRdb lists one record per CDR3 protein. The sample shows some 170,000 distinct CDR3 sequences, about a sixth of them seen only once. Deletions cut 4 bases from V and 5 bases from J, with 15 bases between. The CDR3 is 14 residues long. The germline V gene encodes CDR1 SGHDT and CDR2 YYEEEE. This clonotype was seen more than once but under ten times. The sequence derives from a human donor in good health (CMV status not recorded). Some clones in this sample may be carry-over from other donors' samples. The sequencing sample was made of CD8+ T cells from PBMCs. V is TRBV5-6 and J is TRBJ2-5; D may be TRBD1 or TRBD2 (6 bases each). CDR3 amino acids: CASSIPGGGETQYF. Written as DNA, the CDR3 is TGTGCCAGCAGCATTCCCGGGGGCGGCGAGACCCAGTACTTC.